Given below is one TCR beta chain in context. This entry comes from a study of PD-1 blockade in classical Hodgkin lymphoma. Relapse was seen in all patients after autologous stem cell transplantation, and brentuximab vedotin exposure was variable. Profiling relied on immunoSEQ multiplex PCR, and the TCRdb table lists in-frame clones only, not all of them. The sample holds more than 90,000 clones, roughly 76% seen once. The sample was peripheral blood mononuclear cells (PBMCs), taken before the second cycle of nivolumab. The sequence came from a human donor with classical Hodgkin lymphoma.

For the CDR3, the DNA is TGTGCCAGCAGCCAAGAGGTGGCGGGGATCGCCTACGAGCAGTACTTC. Its protein is CASSQEVAGIAYEQYF. The rearrangement uses TRBV4-2 and TRBJ2-7; D is possibly TRBD2 (6 bases). Germline V gene lookup returns CDR1 LGHNA and CDR2 YNFKEQ. The CDR3 sequence is 16 residues long. The V and J ends lost 0 bases and 2 bases respectively, with 14 bases between them.